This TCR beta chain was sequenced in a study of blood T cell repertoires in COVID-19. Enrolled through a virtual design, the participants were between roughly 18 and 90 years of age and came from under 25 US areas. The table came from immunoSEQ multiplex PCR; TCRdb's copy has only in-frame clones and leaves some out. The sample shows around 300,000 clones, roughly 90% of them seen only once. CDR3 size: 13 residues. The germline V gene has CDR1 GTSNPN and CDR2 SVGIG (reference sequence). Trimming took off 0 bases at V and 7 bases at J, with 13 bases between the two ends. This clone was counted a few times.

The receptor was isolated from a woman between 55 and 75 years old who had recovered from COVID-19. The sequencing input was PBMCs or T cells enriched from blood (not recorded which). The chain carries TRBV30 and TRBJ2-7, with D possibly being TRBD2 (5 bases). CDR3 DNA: TGTGCCTGGAGTGTACGAGGGCCACGAGAGCAGTACTTC. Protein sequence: CAWSVRGPREQYF.